This is a list of T cell receptor beta chains from one sample in a study of Ad26.COV2.S vaccination and SARS-CoV-2 variants. TCRdb's table, derived via immunoSEQ multiplex PCR, lists solely in-frame clones and lacks some. This sample has some 520,000 clones, with roughly nine tenths found just once. This specimen was peripheral blood, taken in a trial of Ad26.COV2.S vaccine versus placebo. The source of these receptors is a person aged 18-60 years who received the Ad26.COV2.S COVID-19 vaccine or a placebo. CDR3s include the opening cysteine and the closing phenylalanine or tryptophan. D genes are given only for firm matches. Not all rows give a size; the values are once, few, many and, for expanded clones, a class.

>TRBV5-4|TRBD2|-|TRBJ2-7
TGTGCCAGCAGTCATGGACTCCGACTAGCGGGAGGTGGGGGTGGCGAGCAGTACTTC
CASSHGLRLAGGGGGEQYF
>TRBV6-5|-|-|TRBJ1-2
TGTGCCAGCAGTTACAGGGGTGGCTACACCTTC
CASSYRGGYTF
>TRBV6-6|TRBD1|-|TRBJ1-3
TGTGCCAGCAGTTTGGACGGACAGGTCGGGGATTTT
CASSLDGQVGDF
>TRBV5-1|-|-|TRBJ2-1
TGCGCCAGCAGCCGCCCTAACAATGAGCAGTTCTTC
CASSRPNNEQFF
>TRBV5-4|-|-|TRBJ2-7
TGTGCCAGCAGCTTGGGCCAGTTCGGCGAGCAGTACTTC
CASSLGQFGEQYF
>TRBV27|-|-|TRBJ1-2
TGTGCCAGCAGTCCTCTTTTGGGGTCTGGTGGCTACACCTTC
CASSPLLGSGGYTF
>TRBV11-2|-|-|TRBJ2-7
TGTGCCAGCAGCCATTCCGGGGGACCCCAGTACTTC
CASSHSGGPQYF
>TRBV5-4|-|-|TRBJ1-1
TGTGCCAGCAGTCAGCCCAGGGGAGGGAACACTGAAGCTTTCTTT
CASSQPRGGNTEAFF
>TRBV30|TRBD1|few|TRBJ2-2
TGTGCCTGGAGTGTACTGGCAGGGGGCACCGGGGAGCTGTTTTTT
CAWSVLAGGTGELFF
>TRBV20-1|-|-|TRBJ1-2
TGCAGTCCCAGGGGAAATGGCTACACCTTC
CSPRGNGYTF
>TRBV28|TRBD1|-|TRBJ1-4
TGTGCCAGCAGTTTTGAGGGGGCAAGGGTAAAACTGTTTTTT
CASSFEGARVKLFF
>TRBV27|-|-|TRBJ1-1
TGTGCCAGCAGTGGCGGAGTGAACACTGAAGCTTTCTTT
CASSGGVNTEAFF
>TRBV5-1|-|-|TRBJ2-3
TGCGCCAGCAGCTTGGGAGACAATACGCAGTATTTT
CASSLGDNTQYF
>TRBV18|-|few|TRBJ1-5
TGTGCCAGCTCACCATCCAGGGGCAATCAGCCCCAGCATTTT
CASSPSRGNQPQHF
>TRBV5-1|-|-|TRBJ2-5
TGCGCCAGCAGCTTCGGGTCACGGGGTCAAGAGACCCAGTACTTC
CASSFGSRGQETQYF
>TRBV7-3|-|-|TRBJ2-7
TGTGCCAGCAGCTTAACCATCCCGGGGGAGCAGTACTTC
CASSLTIPGEQYF
>TRBV19|-|-|TRBJ2-7
TGTGCCAGTAGTATAGGCTTCGGGGAGCAGTACTTC
CASSIGFGEQYF
>TRBV19|TRBD2|-|TRBJ2-2
TGTGCCAGTACCCCCCCGACTAGCGGGCCGGAGACCGGGGAGCTGTTTTTT
CASTPPTSGPETGELFF
>TRBV7-8|-|-|TRBJ2-3
TGTGCCAGCAGCTTATGGCGGCGGGCTGGGAGTGGCACAGATACGCAGTATTTT
CASSLWRRAGSGTDTQYF
>TRBV6-1|TRBD1|-|TRBJ2-4
TGTGCCAGCAGTGAAGCGAGACAGGGGAACATTCAGTACTTC
CASSEARQGNIQYF
>TRBV5-1|TRBD1|-|TRBJ1-2
TGCGCCAGCAGGACAGGGGGCGCGAGCACCAATGGCTACACCTTC
CASRTGGASTNGYTF
>TRBV6-5|-|-|TRBJ2-2
TGTGCCAGCAGTTACTCGACGGGTGGACCTACCGGGGAGCTGTTTTTT
CASSYSTGGPTGELFF
>TRBV5-1|-|-|TRBJ2-2
TGCGCCAGCAGCTTGGCCGCCGGGGCCGCGAACACCGGGGAGCTGTTTTTT
CASSLAAGAANTGELFF
>TRBV27|-|-|TRBJ2-4
TGTGCCAGCAGATCTCAGGGGCCCCTTTTAAATATAGCCAAAAACATTCAGTACTTC
CASRSQGPLLNIAKNIQYF
>TRBV7-8|-|-|TRBJ1-1
TGTGCCAGCAGCTTATGGGTAGGAAACACTGAAGCTTTCTTT
CASSLWVGNTEAFF
>TRBV11-2|-|-|TRBJ1-6
TGTGCCAGCAGCCCTGGTGGGTCCCCAGTGGGTTCACCCCTCCACTTT
CASSPGGSPVGSPLHF
>TRBV5-6|-|-|TRBJ2-7
TGTGCCAGCAGCTTGGTGTCTGTAGGAGGCGAGCAGTACTTC
CASSLVSVGGEQYF
>TRBV2|-|-|TRBJ2-3
TGTGCCAGCAGTGAAACCCCCTGGACGCAGTATTTT
CASSETPWTQYF
>TRBV13|TRBD1|once|TRBJ1-4
TGTGCCAGCAGCGCCAACAGGGGGCGTAACGAAAAACTGTTTTTT
CASSANRGRNEKLFF
>TRBV6-5|TRBD1|-|TRBJ2-7
TGTGCCAGCCACCCGGGACAGGGCCCATACGAGCAGTACTTC
CASHPGQGPYEQYF
>TRBV19|-|-|TRBJ1-2
TGTGCCAGTAGTTCCCGACGGGACCCCATCGATGGCTACACCTTC
CASSSRRDPIDGYTF
>TRBV6-5|-|-|TRBJ2-6
TGTGCCAGCAGGTACAGGGCTCCCTCTGGGGCCAACGTCCTGACTTTC
CASRYRAPSGANVLTF
>TRBV5-1|-|-|TRBJ2-7
TGCGCCAGCAGTCCCGGGCACAGGGTGTGGGAGCAGTACTTC
CASSPGHRVWEQYF
>TRBV30|TRBD2|-|TRBJ2-3
TGTGCCTGGAGAAGTCTAGCGGGTCCAGATACGCAGTATTTT
CAWRSLAGPDTQYF
>TRBV14|-|-|TRBJ1-2
TGTGCCAGCAGCCAAGTTTTCCTTGGAGCAGATACGTCGGATGGCTACACCTTC
CASSQVFLGADTSDGYTF
>TRBV19|-|-|TRBJ1-5
TGTGCCAGTAGTAGCGCTCTCCCCCAGCCCCAGCATTTT
CASSSALPQPQHF
>TRBV12-3/TRBV12-4|-|-|TRBJ1-5
TGTGCCAGCTCCGGTCGGAATCAGCCCCAGCATTTT
CASSGRNQPQHF
>TRBV7-9|-|-|TRBJ1-2
TGTGCCAGCAGCTCCCCCCCGGCACTGGGGGGCTACACCTTC
CASSSPPALGGYTF
>TRBV7-2|TRBD2|-|TRBJ2-7
TGTGCCAGCAGCCGGGGGGGCCCCTACGAGCAGTACTTC
CASSRGGPYEQYF
>TRBV4-2|TRBD1|-|TRBJ2-3
TGTGCCAGCAGCCAAGATTCGAACAGGGGGGCCACAGATACGCAGTATTTT
CASSQDSNRGATDTQYF
>TRBV4-3|TRBD1|-|TRBJ1-1
TGCGCCAGCAGCCAAGCAGGGGGTTGGACTGAAGCTTTCTTT
CASSQAGGWTEAFF
>TRBV5-1|-|-|TRBJ2-1
TGCGCCAGCAGCTTGGGGGACGTCTCCTACAATGAGCAGTTCTTC
CASSLGDVSYNEQFF
>TRBV9|-|-|TRBJ2-3
TGTGCCAGCAGCCCCACTAGTTACCGGGATACGCAGTATTTT
CASSPTSYRDTQYF
>TRBV6-2/TRBV6-3|TRBD2|-|TRBJ2-1
TGTGCCAGCAGTTACCCTTTCACTAGCGGGAGGGCCTTTAGTGAGCAGTTCTTC
CASSYPFTSGRAFSEQFF
>TRBV9|TRBD2|-|TRBJ2-1
TGTGCCAGCAGCGTAGTGGGGGGAGGGCCATACAATGAGCAGTTCTTC
CASSVVGGGPYNEQFF
>TRBV27|TRBD2|-|TRBJ2-7
TGTGCCAGCGGCCGAGCGGGAGCGGTCTACGAGCAGTACTTC
CASGRAGAVYEQYF
>TRBV6-6|-|-|TRBJ2-3
TGTGCCAGCAGTTCAGAGGGGGGTACGCAGTATTTT
CASSSEGGTQYF
>TRBV18|TRBD2|-|TRBJ2-7
TGTGCCAGCTCACCGATCGAGACTAGCGGATTCTACGAGCAGTACTTC
CASSPIETSGFYEQYF
>TRBV12-5|-|-|TRBJ2-1
TGTGCTAGTGGTTTGGCGCAGGGGGGAGGAAACACCTACAATGAGCAGTTCTTC
CASGLAQGGGNTYNEQFF
>TRBV28|-|-|TRBJ2-4
TGTGCCACCCTCGGCCGGGACATTCAGTACTTC
CATLGRDIQYF